The present T cell receptor (beta chain) was sequenced within a study of T cell responses to AZD1222 COVID-19 vaccine. Some second doses came at about 4 weeks and others at about 12 weeks; these were pooled. Study-wide points: Reportedly, nearly half of unique spike TCRs recognized epitopes outside B.1.351/B.1.1.7 mutations. Clonal diversity may have been underestimated, and the donors were mostly white British, with more females than males. Vaccine-related CD4 TCRs covered spike, predominating at 160-218 and 743-854.

This table comes from immunoSEQ multiplex PCR, and its TCRdb copy is limited to in-frame clones, with some not included. The sample holds roughly 100,000 clones, approximately 90% seen once. CDR3 length: 13 residues. The germline V gene has CDR1 SNHLY and CDR2 FYNNEI. Trimming at V came to 8 bases and at J to 3 bases, leaving 5 bases not matched to a gene. This clone came up a few times. Its antigen remains unidentified. This specimen consisted of peripheral blood, obtained 28 days after the second AZD1222 dose. The rearrangement links TRBV2 to TRBJ2-3; 7 positions match TRBD2. The clonotype was recovered from an adult who received the AZD1222 COVID-19 vaccine. CDR3 nucleotide sequence: TGTGCCAGCGGGGGGGTAGGGACAGATACGCAGTATTTT. Its protein product is CASGGVGTDTQYF.